The 8 T cell receptor beta chains below were found in one sample sequenced in a study of shared clonotypes between healthy human individuals. Assay used: immunoSEQ multiplex PCR; TCRdb lists only in-frame clones, some missing. The repertoire holds 600,000 to 750,000 clones, with about two thirds as singletons. Sequenced sample: memory CD4+ T cells sorted from blood. Regarding subset: CD45RA-negative fraction. The receptors derive from a woman between 25 and 40 years old in good health.

CDR3 in amino acids: CASSSPGLAGSNEQFF. CDR3 sequence (DNA): TGTGCCAGCAGTTCCCCGGGACTAGCGGGTAGCAATGAGCAGTTCTTC. The chain has TRBV27 and TRBJ2-1; the match to TRBD2 covers 12 bases. The germline gives CDR1 MNHEY, CDR2 SMNVEV (reference sequence). V was clipped by 4 bases and J by 6 bases; unmatched bases: 7. The CDR3 covers 16 residues.

The genes are TRBV13 and TRBJ2-7; a possible D gene is TRBD1 (6 bases). The CDR3 is 14 amino acids. Trimming cost V 7 bases and J 5 bases, with 18 bases left between them. CDR1 and CDR2 (germline): PRHDT, FYEKMQ (reference sequence). The CDR3: CASTTGYREHEQYF. The CDR3 bases are TGTGCCAGCACCACAGGGTACAGGGAACACGAGCAGTACTTC.

The chain joins TRBV2 to TRBJ1-4, with a tentative D call TRBD1 (6 bases). Between the trimmed V and J ends, which lost 4 bases and 7 bases, there was a span of 16 bases. Germline lookup yields CDR1 SNHLY and CDR2 FYNNEI. There are 15 residues in the CDR3. CDR3 loop: CASSVAAGAGEKLFF. The CDR3 DNA reads TGTGCCAGCAGTGTGGCTGCAGGGGCCGGTGAAAAACTGTTTTTT.

This chain uses TRBV27 with TRBJ1-5; no firm D call. With 5 bases removed from V and 0 bases from J, the gap between germline ends came to 14 bases. This CDR3 is 16 amino acids long. Looked up from germline, CDR1 is MNHEY and CDR2 is SMNVEV (reference sequence). CDR3 sequence reads: CASSPIVRGSNQPQHF. The CDR3 DNA reads as TGTGCCAGCAGTCCTATCGTGCGGGGTAGCAATCAGCCCCAGCATTTT.

The chain has TRBV11-3 and TRBJ2-5; D possibly corresponds to TRBD1 (5 bases). Trimming took 1 base from V and 7 from J, leaving 10 bases between them. Germline V CDR1 and CDR2: SGHNT, YENEEA. This CDR3 is 13 amino acids long. The CDR3 loop reads CASSLAAGATQYF. The DNA for the CDR3 is TGTGCCAGCAGCTTAGCGGCTGGGGCGACCCAGTACTTC.

The chain employs TRBV6-6 and TRBJ2-3; D may be TRBD2 (6 bases). The CDR3 length is 15 residues. Germline values: CDR1 MNHNY, CDR2 SVGAGI (reference sequence). The V gene lost 7 bases and the J gene lost 4 bases, with 18 bases spanning the gap. The CDR3 coding sequence is TGTGCCAGCACCCTAGGCGAGGAGGGAGCAGATACGCAGTATTTT. This translates into CASTLGEEGADTQYF.

The rearrangement uses TRBV5-1 and TRBJ2-1; maybe TRBD1 (5 bases). The CDR3 runs to 13 residues. Germline CDR1 SGHRS, CDR2 YFSETQ. V lost 4 bases, J lost 2 bases, and 7 bases lay in between. The CDR3 loop reads CASSVDTYNEQFF. As DNA, the CDR3 is TGCGCCAGCAGCGTGGACACCTACAATGAGCAGTTCTTC.

This clone was recorded many times. V gene TRBV27 combines with J gene TRBJ1-1; TRBD1 agrees at 9 bases. This CDR3 is 16 amino acids long. Germline V CDR1 and CDR2: MNHEY, SMNVEV (reference sequence). V lost 3 bases to trimming and J lost 4 bases; unmatched junction nucleotides: 9. DNA for the CDR3: TGTGCCAGCAGTTTTTTGGACAGGGGAGGACGCACTGAAGCTTTCTTT. It is translated as CASSFLDRGGRTEAFF.